Below are 15 T cell receptor beta chains sequenced from a single sample in a study of T cells after yellow fever vaccination. TCRdb processed the 5' RACE reads anew with MiXCR; each CDR3 protein has one entry. The table lists some 600,000 distinct CDR3 sequences, 10% to 15% of them singletons, with under 15% in the top ten. This specimen was PBMCs, taken on the day of the yellow fever booster vaccination. All receptors derive from a man between 25 and 39 years old who received the YFV17D yellow fever vaccine.

The rearrangement joins TRBV19 to TRBJ2-7; D is undetermined. This CDR3 has 14 residues. Germline loops: CDR1 LNHDA, CDR2 SQIVND (reference sequence). Deletions cut 3 bases from V and 3 bases from J, with 12 bases between. CDR3: CASSISADNYEQYF. The DNA of the CDR3 is TGTGCCAGTAGTATTTCGGCAGACAACTACGAGCAGTACTTC.

This chain connects TRBV7-8 to TRBJ2-3; D is undetermined. The CDR3 sequence is 14 residues long. Deletions cut 0 bases from V and 6 bases from J, with 10 bases between. CDR1 is SGHVS and CDR2 is FQNEAQ in the germline V gene. This CDR3 reads CASSLASNSDTQYF. In DNA form, the CDR3 reads TGTGCCAGCAGCTTAGCTAGTAACTCCGATACGCAGTATTTT.

This clonotype appeared many times. This sequence joins TRBV10-3 and TRBJ1-1; D gene uncertain. The germline V gene encodes CDR1 ENHRY and CDR2 SYGVKD. The CDR3 has 13 residues. The CDR3 loop reads CATLAGPREEAFF. In DNA, the CDR3 is TGTGCTACCCTTGCGGGCCCTCGGGAAGAAGCTTTCTTT.

The table lists this clonotype with a few counts. V and J are TRBV12-3 or TRBV12-4 and TRBJ2-7; D is undetermined. V lost 1 base and J lost 6, with 7 bases in between. The CDR3 is made up of 12 amino acids. The CDR3 reads CASSLDSSEQYF. Here the CDR3 DNA reads TGTGCCAGCAGTTTAGACAGCAGCGAGCAGTACTTC.

This chain links TRBV14 with TRBJ2-2; D is unclear. Trimming took 4 bases from V and 1 from J, leaving 13 bases between them. Germline CDR1 is SGHDN and CDR2 is FVKESK. The CDR3 runs 16 residues. The CDR3: CASSRLRFENTGELFF. CDR3 coding DNA: TGTGCCAGCAGCCGCCTCCGGTTCGAGAACACCGGGGAGCTGTTTTTT.

This clonotype was detected ten times or more. This chain joins TRBV7-8 and TRBJ2-3; D is possibly TRBD2 (7 bases). Germline CDR1 is SGHVS and CDR2 is FQNEAQ. V was shortened by 2 bases and J by 5 bases, with 17 bases between the two germline ends. The CDR3 has 16 residues. The CDR3 loop reads CASSLSSGGRGDTQYF. CDR3 nucleotides: TGTGCCAGCAGCTTATCATCCGGGGGGCGCGGAGATACGCAGTATTTT.

The table lists this clonotype with many counts. CDR3 residues: CASSQGTGLEQYF. The CDR3 DNA reads as TGCGCCAGCAGCCAAGGGACAGGGCTCGAGCAGTACTTC. The J gene is TRBJ2-7, the V gene TRBV4-3, with TRBD1 matching 8 bases. J lost 6 bases, V lost 1 base, and 2 bases had no gene match. The CDR3 runs 13 residues. In germline, CDR1 is LGHNA, CDR2 YSLEER.

The chain couples TRBV9 to TRBJ2-3; no clear D gene. V shed 0 bases and J shed 2 bases, with 10 bases lying between them. The CDR3 is 15 amino acids. CDR1 SGDLS and CDR2 YYNGEE come from the germline V gene. CDR3 DNA: TGTGCCAGCAGCGTAGAGGGCTTATTCACAGATACGCAGTATTTT. Translating it yields CASSVEGLFTDTQYF.

This clonotype was seen more than once but under ten times. As DNA, the CDR3 is TGTGCCAGCTCACCACCCAGCGGGAGGGCCGGTGAGCAGTTCTTC. Protein sequence: CASSPPSGRAGEQFF. The chain uses TRBV18 and TRBJ2-1; TRBD2 matches 10 bases. V dropped 0 bases and J dropped 9; count of bases not matched to a gene: 5. From germline, CDR1 is KGHSH and CDR2 LQKENI. CDR3 length: 15 amino acids.

This chain joins TRBV28 and TRBJ2-4, with D perhaps TRBD2 (5 bases). The germline V gene encodes CDR1 MDHEN and CDR2 SYDVKM. The V end was cut by 8 bases, the J end by 0 bases, with 14 bases between. The CDR3 extends over 15 amino acids. The CDR3 coding sequence is TGTGCCAGCGGCCCCCTCGGGGTAGCCAAAAACATTCAGTACTTC. This codes for CASGPLGVAKNIQYF. The full variable domain, with the rest looked up from reference TRBV28 and TRBJ2-4, is DVKVTQSSRYLVKRTGEKVFLECVQDMDHENMFWYRQDPGLGLRLIYFSYDVKMKEKGDIPEGYSVSREKKERFSLILESASTNQTSMYLCASGPLGVAKNIQYFGAGTRLSVL.

This clonotype was picked up a small number of times. The chain couples TRBV11-2 to TRBJ1-1; D remains ambiguous. Germline V gene sequence: CDR1 SGHAT, CDR2 FQNNGV. V was pared by 5 bases and J by 1 base, with 8 bases between. This CDR3 is 13 amino acids long. The CDR3 region is CASSIGRNTEAFF. The CDR3 nucleotides are TGTGCCAGCAGCATTGGACGGAACACTGAAGCTTTCTTT.

This clonotype appeared many times. The V call is TRBV20-1, the J call TRBJ2-1; TRBD2 agrees at 9 bases. V trimming: 0 bases; J trimming: 7 bases; junction bases outside the gene matches: 16. The germline CDR1 and CDR2 sequences are DFQATT and SNEGSKA (reference sequence). The CDR3 extends over 18 amino acids. The CDR3 DNA is TGCAGTGCTAGAGATGGCGGGAGGGTTTTGGGGGCTGGTAATGAGCAGTTCTTC. Amino acids: CSARDGGRVLGAGNEQFF.

This sequence joins TRBV20-1 and TRBJ2-5; tentatively, D is TRBD2 (6 bases). V was clipped by 2 bases and J by 6 bases, with 13 bases between them. The CDR3 contains 13 residues. CDR1 and CDR2 from the germline V gene are DFQATT and SNEGSKA (reference sequence). The CDR3, as DNA: TGCAGTGCTAGAATCGGGGGAGGCCAGACCCAGTACTTC. Protein: CSARIGGGQTQYF.

The sample holds a few counts of this clonotype. The chain carries TRBV10-2 and TRBJ2-1, with D tentatively TRBD2 (6 bases). This CDR3 has 14 residues. From germline, CDR1 is WSHSY and CDR2 SAAADI. V lost 5 bases to trimming and J lost 8 bases, with 16 bases between them. The CDR3 protein is CASSRSGGSDEQFF. In DNA, the CDR3 is TGCGCCAGCAGTCGTAGCGGAGGGTCTGATGAGCAGTTCTTC.

Worth noting for this clonotype: The germline gene is not matched at one end of the junction; a read error may be the cause. The chain couples TRBV20-1 to TRBJ2-1; 8 nucleotides align to TRBD2. Per the germline V gene, CDR1 is DFQATT and CDR2 is SNEGSKA (reference sequence). This CDR3 is 16 amino acids long. The CDR3 coding sequence is TGCTGTGCTAGAGATCTCACTAGCGGCACCGACAATGAGCAGTTCTTC. This translates into CCARDLTSGTDNEQFF.